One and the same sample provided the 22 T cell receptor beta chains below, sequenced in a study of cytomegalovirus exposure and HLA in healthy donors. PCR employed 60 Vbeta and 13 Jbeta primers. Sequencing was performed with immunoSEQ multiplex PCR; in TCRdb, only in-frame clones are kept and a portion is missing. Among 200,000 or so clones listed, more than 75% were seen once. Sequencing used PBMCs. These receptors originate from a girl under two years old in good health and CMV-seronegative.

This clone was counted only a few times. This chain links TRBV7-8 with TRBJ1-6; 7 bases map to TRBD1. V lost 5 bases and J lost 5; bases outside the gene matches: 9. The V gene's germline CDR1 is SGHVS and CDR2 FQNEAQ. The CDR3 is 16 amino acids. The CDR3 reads CASSPRTGTDNSPLHF. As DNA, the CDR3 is TGTGCCAGCAGCCCGAGAACCGGGACAGATAATTCACCCCTCCACTTT.

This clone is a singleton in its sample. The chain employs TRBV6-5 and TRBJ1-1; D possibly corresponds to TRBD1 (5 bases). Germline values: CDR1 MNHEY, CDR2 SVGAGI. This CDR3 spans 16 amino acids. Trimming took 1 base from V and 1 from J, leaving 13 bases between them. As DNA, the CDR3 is TGTGCCAGCAGTTACTTTTCAGGGTCAGGGAACACTGAAGCTTTCTTT. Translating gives CASSYFSGSGNTEAFF.

The CDR3 region has the DNA TGTGCCAGTTCCTTTATCCGGGACAGAAATAACTATGGCTACACCTTC. Translation gives CASSFIRDRNNYGYTF. The chain recombines TRBV19 with TRBJ1-2, with TRBD1 matching 7 bases. V trimming: 8 bases; J trimming: 1 base; junction bases outside the gene matches: 13. CDR1 is LNHDA and CDR2 is SQIVND in the germline V gene (reference sequence). The CDR3 has 16 residues.

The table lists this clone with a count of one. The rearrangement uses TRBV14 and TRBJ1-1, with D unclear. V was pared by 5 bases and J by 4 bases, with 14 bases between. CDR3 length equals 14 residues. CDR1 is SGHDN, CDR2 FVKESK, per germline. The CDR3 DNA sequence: TGTGCCAGCAGCGACTACGGCCCGGGCACTGAAGCTTTCTTT. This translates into CASSDYGPGTEAFF.

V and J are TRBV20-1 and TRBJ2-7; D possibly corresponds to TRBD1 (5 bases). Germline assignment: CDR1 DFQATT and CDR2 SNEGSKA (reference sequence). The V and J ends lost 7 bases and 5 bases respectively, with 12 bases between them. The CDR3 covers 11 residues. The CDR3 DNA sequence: TGCAGTGAACAGGTACCCCACGAGCAGTACTTC. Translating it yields CSEQVPHEQYF.

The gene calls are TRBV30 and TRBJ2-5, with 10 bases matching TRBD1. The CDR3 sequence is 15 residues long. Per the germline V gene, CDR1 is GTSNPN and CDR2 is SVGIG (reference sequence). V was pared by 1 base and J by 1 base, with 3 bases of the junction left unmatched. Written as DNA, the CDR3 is TGTGCCTGGAGTGAAGGACAGGGGGGCCAAGAGACCCAGTACTTC. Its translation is CAWSEGQGGQETQYF. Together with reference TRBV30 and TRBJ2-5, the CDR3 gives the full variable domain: SQTIHQWPATLVQPVGSPLSLECTVEGTSNPNLYWYRQAAGRGLQLLFYSVGIGQISSEVPQNLSASRPQDRQFILSSKKLLLSDSGFYLCAWSEGQGGQETQYFGPGTRLLVL.

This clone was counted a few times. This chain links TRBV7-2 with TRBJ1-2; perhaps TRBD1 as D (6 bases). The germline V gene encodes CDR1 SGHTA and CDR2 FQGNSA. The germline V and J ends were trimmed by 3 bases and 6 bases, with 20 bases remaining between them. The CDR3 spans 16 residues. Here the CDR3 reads CASSLSVGQGFNGYTF. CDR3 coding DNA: TGTGCCAGCAGCTTGAGCGTGGGGCAGGGGTTTAATGGCTACACCTTC.

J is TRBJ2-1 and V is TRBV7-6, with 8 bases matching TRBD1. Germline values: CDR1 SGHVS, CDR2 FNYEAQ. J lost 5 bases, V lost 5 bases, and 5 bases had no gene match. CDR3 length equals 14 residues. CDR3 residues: CASSARDRNNEQFF. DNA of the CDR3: TGTGCCAGCAGCGCCCGGGACAGGAACAATGAGCAGTTCTTC.

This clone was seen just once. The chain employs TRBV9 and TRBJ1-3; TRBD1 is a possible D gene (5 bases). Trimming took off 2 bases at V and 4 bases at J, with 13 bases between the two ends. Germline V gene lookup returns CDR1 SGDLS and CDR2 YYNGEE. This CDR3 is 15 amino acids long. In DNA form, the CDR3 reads TGTGCCAGCAGCGTTCTAGGGGAAAGGGGAAACACCATATATTTT. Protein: CASSVLGERGNTIYF.

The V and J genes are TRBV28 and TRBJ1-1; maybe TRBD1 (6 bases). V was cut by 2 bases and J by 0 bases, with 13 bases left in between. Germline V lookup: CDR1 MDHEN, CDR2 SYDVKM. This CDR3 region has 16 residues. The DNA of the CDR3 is TGTGCCAGCAGTTTAGGACAGAGATACATGAACACTGAAGCTTTCTTT. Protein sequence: CASSLGQRYMNTEAFF.

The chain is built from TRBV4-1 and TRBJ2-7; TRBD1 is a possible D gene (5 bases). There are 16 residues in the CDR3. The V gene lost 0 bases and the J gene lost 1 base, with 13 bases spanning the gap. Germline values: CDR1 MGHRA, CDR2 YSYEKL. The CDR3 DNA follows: TGCGCCAGCAGCCAAGAACCCGGACACAGTTCCTACGAGCAGTACTTC. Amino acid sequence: CASSQEPGHSSYEQYF.

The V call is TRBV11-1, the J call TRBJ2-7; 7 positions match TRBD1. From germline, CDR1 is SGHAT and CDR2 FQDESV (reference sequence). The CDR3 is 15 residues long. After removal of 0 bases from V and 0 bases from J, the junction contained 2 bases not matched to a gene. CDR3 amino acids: CASSLAGQISYEQYF. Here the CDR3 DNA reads TGTGCCAGCAGCTTAGCGGGACAGATCTCCTACGAGCAGTACTTC.

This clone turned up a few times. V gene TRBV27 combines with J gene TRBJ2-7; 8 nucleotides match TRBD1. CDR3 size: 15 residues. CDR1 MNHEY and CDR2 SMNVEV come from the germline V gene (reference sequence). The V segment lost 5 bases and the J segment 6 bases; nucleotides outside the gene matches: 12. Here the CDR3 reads CASSVDQGAYSEQYF. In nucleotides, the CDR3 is TGTGCCAGCAGTGTAGACCAGGGGGCGTATTCCGAGCAGTACTTC.

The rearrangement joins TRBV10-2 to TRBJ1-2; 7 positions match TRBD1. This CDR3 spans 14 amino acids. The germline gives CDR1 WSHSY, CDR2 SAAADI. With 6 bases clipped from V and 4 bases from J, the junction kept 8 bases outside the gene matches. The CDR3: CASRPGQPPYGYTF. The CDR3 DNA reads TGCGCCAGCAGACCGGGACAGCCTCCCTATGGCTACACCTTC.

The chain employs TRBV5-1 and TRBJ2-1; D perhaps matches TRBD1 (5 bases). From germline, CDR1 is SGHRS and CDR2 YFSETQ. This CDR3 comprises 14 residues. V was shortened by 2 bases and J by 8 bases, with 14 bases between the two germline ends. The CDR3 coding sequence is TGCGCCAGCAGCTTAAGGGGCGCGATAGATGAGCAGTTCTTC. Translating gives CASSLRGAIDEQFF.

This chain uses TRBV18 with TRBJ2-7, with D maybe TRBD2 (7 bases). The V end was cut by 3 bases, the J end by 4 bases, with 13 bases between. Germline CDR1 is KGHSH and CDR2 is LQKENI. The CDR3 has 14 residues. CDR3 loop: CASSPGGQAYEQYF. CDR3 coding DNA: TGTGCCAGCTCACCCGGGGGGCAGGCTTACGAGCAGTACTTC.

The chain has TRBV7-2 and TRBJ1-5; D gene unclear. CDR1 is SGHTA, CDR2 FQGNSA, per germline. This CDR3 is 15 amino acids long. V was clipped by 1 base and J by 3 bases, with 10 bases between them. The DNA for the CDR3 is TGTGCCAGCAGCTTAGAAGGAGGGATCAATCAGCCCCAGCATTTT. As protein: CASSLEGGINQPQHF.

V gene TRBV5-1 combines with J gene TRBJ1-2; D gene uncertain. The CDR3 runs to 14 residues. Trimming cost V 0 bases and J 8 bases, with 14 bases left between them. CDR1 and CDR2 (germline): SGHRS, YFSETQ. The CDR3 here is CASSLGQQIDGYTF. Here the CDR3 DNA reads TGCGCCAGCAGCTTGGGCCAACAGATAGACGGCTACACCTTC. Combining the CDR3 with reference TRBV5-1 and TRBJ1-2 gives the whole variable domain KAGVTQTPRYLIKTRGQQVTLSCSPISGHRSVSWYQQTPGQGLQFLFEYFSETQRNKGNFPGRFSGRQFSNSRSEMNVSTLELGDSALYLCASSLGQQIDGYTFGSGTRLTVV.

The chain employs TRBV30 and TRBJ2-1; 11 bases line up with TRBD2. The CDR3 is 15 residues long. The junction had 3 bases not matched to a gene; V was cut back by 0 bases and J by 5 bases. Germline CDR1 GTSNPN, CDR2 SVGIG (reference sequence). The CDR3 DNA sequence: TGTGCCTGGAGTGTAGGGACTAGCGGTCACAATGAGCAGTTCTTC. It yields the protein CAWSVGTSGHNEQFF.

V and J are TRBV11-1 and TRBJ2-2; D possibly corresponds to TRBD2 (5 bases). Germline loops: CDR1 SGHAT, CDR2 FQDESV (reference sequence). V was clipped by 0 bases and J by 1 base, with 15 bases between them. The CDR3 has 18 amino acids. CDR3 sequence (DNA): TGTGCCAGCAGCTTAGCAATTATGGGGAGAAAGAACACCGGGGAGCTGTTTTTT. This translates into CASSLAIMGRKNTGELFF.

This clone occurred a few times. The CDR3 spells CASRFVRSQETQYF. DNA of the CDR3: TGTGCCAGCAGGTTTGTGCGTTCTCAAGAGACCCAGTACTTC. The rearrangement joins TRBV6-1 to TRBJ2-5, with D unclear. V gave up 6 bases and J gave up 2 bases, with 13 bases separating them. CDR1 MNHNS and CDR2 SASEGT come from the germline V gene. This CDR3 has 14 residues.

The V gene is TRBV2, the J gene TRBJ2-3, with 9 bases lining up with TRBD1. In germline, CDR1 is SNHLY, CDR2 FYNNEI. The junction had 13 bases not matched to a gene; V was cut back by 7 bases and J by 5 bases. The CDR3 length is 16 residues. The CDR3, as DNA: TGTGCCAGCACCCAACAGGGGGCGTATTTAGGAGATACGCAGTATTTT. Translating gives CASTQQGAYLGDTQYF.